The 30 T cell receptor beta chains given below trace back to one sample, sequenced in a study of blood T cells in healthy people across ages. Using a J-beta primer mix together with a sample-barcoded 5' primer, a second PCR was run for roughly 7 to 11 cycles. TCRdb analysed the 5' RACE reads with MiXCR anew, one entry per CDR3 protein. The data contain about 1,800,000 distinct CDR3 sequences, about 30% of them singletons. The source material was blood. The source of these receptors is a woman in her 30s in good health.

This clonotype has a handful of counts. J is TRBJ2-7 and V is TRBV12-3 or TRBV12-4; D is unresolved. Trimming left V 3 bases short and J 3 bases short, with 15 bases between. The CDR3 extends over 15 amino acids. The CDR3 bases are TGTGCCAGCAGTTTTCGGCCCATTTGGGGCTACGAGCAGTACTTC. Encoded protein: CASSFRPIWGYEQYF.

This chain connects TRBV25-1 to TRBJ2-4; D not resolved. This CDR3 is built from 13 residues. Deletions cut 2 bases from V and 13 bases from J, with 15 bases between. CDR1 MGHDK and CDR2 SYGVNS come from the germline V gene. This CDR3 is CASSESPIEEQYF. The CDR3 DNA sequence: TGTGCCAGCAGTGAAAGCCCGATTGAGGAGCAGTACTTC.

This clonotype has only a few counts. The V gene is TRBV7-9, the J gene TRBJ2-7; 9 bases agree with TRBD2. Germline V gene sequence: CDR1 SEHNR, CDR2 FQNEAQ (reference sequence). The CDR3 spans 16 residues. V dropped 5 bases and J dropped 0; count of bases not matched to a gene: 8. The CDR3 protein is CASSTSPLAGSYEQYF. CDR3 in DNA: TGTGCCAGCAGCACGTCCCCACTAGCGGGCTCCTACGAGCAGTACTTC.

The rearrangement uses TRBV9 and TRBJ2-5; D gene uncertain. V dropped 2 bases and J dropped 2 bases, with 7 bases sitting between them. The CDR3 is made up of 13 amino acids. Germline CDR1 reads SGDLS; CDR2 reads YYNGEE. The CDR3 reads CASSVSDQETQYF. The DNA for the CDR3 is TGTGCCAGCAGCGTCTCCGATCAAGAGACCCAGTACTTC.

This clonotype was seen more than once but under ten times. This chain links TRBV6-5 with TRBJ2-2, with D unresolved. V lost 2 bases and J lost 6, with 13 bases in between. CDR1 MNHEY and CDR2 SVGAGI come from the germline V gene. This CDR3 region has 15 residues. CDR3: CASSYVGPFAGELFF. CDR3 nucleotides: TGTGCCAGCAGTTACGTTGGACCCTTCGCCGGGGAGCTGTTTTTT.

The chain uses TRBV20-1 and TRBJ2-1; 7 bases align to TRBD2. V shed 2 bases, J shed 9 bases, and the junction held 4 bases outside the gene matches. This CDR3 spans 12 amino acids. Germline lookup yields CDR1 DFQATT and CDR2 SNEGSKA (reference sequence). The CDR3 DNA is TGCAGTGCTAGACCGCCGGGGGGTGAGCAGTTCTTC. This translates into CSARPPGGEQFF.

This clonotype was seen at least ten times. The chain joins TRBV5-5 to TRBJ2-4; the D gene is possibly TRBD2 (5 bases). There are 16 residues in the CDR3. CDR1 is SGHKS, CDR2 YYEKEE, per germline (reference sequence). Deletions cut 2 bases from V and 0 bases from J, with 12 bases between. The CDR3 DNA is TGTGCCAGCAGCTTCCAACTAGTGGTAGCCAAAAACATTCAGTACTTC. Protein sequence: CASSFQLVVAKNIQYF.

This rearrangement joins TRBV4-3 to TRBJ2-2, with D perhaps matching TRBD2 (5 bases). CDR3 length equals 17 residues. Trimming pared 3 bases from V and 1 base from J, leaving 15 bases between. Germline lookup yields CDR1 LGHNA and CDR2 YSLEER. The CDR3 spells CASSHPPGLENTGELFF. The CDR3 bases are TGCGCCAGCAGCCATCCCCCAGGACTGGAGAACACCGGGGAGCTGTTTTTT.

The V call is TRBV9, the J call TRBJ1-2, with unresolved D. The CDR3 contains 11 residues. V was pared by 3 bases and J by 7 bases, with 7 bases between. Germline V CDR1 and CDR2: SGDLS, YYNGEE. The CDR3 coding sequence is TGTGCCAGCAGCGAATACGGTGGCTACACCTTC. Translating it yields CASSEYGGYTF.

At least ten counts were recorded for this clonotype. In DNA, the CDR3 is TGTGCCAGCAGCTTAGACGGGCTAGGTGGCTACACCTTC. Translating it yields CASSLDGLGGYTF. The rearrangement links TRBV11-2 to TRBJ1-2; D call uncertain. Germline V lookup: CDR1 SGHAT, CDR2 FQNNGV. The CDR3 extends over 13 amino acids. V lost 0 bases and J 7 bases, leaving 9 bases between the germline ends.

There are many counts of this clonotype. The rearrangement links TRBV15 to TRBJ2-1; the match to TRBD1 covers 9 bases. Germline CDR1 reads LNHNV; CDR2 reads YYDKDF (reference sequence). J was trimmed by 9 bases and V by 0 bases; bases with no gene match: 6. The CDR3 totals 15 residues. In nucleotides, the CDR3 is TGTGCCACCAGCAGAGATTCACAGGGGGCAGGTGAGCAGTTCTTC. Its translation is CATSRDSQGAGEQFF.

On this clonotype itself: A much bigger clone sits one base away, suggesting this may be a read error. The DNA for the CDR3 is TGTGCCAGCAGTTTTGGGGAGGTCGGAAGCATTCAGTACTTC. Translation gives CASSFGEVGSIQYF. The chain has TRBV12-3 or TRBV12-4 and TRBJ2-7; a weak D match, TRBD2 (6 bases). The better agreement between TRBJ2-4 and the DNA end casts doubt on the J call. CDR3 length: 14 residues.

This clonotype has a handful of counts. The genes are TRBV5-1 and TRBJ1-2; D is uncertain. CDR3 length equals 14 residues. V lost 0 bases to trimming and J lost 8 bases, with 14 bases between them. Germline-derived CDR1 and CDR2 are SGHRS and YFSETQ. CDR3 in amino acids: CASSLDSLSGGYTF. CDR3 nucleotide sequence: TGCGCCAGCAGCTTGGACAGTTTATCGGGAGGCTACACCTTC.

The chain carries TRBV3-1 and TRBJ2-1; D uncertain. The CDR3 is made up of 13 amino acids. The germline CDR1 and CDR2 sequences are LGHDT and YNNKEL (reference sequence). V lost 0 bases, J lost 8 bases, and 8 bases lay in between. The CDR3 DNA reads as TGTGCCAGCAGCCAAGACGTCCGCGATGAGCAGTTCTTC. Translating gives CASSQDVRDEQFF.

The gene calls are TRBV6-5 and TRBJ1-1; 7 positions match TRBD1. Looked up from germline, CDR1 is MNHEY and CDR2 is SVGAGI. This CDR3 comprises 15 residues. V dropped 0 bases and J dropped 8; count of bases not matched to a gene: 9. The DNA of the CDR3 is TGTGCCAGCAGTTACTCGATTTATCGGGACAGAGAAGCTTTCTTT. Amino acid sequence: CASSYSIYRDREAFF.

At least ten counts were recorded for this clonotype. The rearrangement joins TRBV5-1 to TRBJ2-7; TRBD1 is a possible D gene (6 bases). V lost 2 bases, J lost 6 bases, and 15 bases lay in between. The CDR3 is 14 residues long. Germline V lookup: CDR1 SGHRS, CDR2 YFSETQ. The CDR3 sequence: CASSLGQLGAEQYF. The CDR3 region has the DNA TGCGCCAGCAGCTTAGGACAGCTTGGCGCCGAGCAGTACTTC.

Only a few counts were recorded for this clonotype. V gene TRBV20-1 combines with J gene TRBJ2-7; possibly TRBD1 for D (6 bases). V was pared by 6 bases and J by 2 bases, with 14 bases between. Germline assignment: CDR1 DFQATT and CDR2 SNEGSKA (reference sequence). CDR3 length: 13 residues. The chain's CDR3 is CSAGHGNTYEQYF. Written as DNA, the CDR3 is TGCAGTGCGGGACACGGGAATACCTACGAGCAGTACTTC.

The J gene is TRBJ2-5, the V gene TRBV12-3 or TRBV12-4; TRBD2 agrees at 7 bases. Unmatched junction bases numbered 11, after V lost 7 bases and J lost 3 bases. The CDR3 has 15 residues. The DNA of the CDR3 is TGTGCCAGCATTCCAGGACTAGGTCAGAAAGAGACCCAGTACTTC. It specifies CASIPGLGQKETQYF.

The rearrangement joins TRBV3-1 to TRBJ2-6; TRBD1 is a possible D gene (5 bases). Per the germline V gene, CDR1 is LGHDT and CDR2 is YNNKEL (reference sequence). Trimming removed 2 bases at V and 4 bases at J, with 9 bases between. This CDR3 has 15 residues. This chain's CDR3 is CASSQTGRGANVLTF. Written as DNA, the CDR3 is TGTGCCAGCAGCCAAACAGGCCGAGGGGCCAACGTCCTGACTTTC.

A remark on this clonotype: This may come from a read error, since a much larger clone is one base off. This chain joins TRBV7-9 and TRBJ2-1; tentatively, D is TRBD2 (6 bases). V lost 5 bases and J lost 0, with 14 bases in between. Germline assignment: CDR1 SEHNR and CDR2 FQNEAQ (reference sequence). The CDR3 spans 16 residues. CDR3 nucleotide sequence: TGTGCCAGCAGCCTACCGAGCGGGTACTCCTACAATGAGCAGTTCTTC. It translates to CASSLPSGYSYNEQFF. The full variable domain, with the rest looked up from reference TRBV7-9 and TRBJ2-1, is DTGVSQNPRHKITKRGQNVTFRCDPISEHNRLYWYRQTLGQGPEFLTYFQNEAQLEKSRLLSDRFSAERPKGSFSTLEIQRTEQGDSAMYLCASSLPSGYSYNEQFFGPGTRLTVL.

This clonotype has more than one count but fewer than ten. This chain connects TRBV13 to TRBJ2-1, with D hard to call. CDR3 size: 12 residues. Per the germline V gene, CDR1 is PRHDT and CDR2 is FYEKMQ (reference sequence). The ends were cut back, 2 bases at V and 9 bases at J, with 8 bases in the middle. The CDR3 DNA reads TGTGCCAGCAGCTTATGGACGGGTGAGCAGTTCTTC. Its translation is CASSLWTGEQFF.

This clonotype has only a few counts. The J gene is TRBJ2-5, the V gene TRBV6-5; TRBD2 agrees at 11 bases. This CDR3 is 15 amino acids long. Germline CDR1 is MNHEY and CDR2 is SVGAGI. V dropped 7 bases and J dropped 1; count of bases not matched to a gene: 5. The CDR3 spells CASINSGGAQETQYF. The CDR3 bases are TGTGCCAGCATTAATAGCGGGGGGGCCCAAGAGACCCAGTACTTC.

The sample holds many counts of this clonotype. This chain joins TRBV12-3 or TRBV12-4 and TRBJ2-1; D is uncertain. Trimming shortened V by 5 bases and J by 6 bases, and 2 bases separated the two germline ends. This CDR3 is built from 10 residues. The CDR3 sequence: CASSRNEQFF. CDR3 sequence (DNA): TGTGCCAGCAGTCGCAATGAGCAGTTCTTC.

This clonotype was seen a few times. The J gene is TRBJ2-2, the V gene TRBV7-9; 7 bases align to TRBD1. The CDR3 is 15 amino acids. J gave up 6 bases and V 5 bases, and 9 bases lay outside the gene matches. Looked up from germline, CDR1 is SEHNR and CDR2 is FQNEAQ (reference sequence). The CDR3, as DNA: TGTGCCAGCAGCGCCGCCTCAGGGGGTGCCGGGGAGCTGTTTTTT. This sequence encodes CASSAASGGAGELFF.

This chain's CDR3 is CASRGVRGTGELFF. CDR3 coding DNA: TGTGCCAGCAGGGGGGTACGAGGCACCGGGGAGCTGTTTTTT. The J gene is TRBJ2-2, the V gene TRBV2; D might be TRBD1 or TRBD2, each matching 5 bases. The CDR3 has 14 amino acids. The V gene's germline CDR1 is SNHLY and CDR2 FYNNEI. Deletions cut 6 bases from V and 4 bases from J, with 12 bases between.

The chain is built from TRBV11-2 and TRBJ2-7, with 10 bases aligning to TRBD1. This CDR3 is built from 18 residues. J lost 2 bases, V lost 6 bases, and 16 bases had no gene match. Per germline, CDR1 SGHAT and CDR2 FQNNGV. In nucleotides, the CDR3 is TGTGCCAGCAGTCCACCGGGACAGGGGATAAGTGGTACCTACGAGCAGTACTTC. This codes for CASSPPGQGISGTYEQYF.

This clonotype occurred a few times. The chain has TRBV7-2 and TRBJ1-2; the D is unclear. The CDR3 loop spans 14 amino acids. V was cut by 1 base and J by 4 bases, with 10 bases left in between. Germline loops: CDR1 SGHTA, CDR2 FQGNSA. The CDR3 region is CASSLERTLYGYTF. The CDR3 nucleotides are TGTGCCAGCAGCTTAGAACGAACACTCTATGGCTACACCTTC.

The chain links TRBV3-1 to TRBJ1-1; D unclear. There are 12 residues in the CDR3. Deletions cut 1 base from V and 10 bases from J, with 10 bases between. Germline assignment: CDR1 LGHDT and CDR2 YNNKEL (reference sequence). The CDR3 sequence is CASSQVGWRAFF. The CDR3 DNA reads TGTGCCAGCAGCCAAGTCGGGTGGAGAGCTTTCTTT.

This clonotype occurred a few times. Written as DNA, the CDR3 is TGCAGCGTTGGGTCAGGGGATCAGCCCCAGCATTTT. This sequence encodes CSVGSGDQPQHF. The chain has TRBV29-1 and TRBJ1-5; D possibly corresponds to TRBD1 (6 bases). V lost 4 bases and J 5 bases, leaving 9 bases between the germline ends. Per germline, CDR1 SQVTM and CDR2 ANQGSEA. The CDR3 consists of 12 residues.

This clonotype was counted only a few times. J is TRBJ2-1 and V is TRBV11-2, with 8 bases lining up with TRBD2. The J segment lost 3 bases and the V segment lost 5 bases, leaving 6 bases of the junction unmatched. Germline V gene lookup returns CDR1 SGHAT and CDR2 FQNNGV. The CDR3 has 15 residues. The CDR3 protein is CASSPGGQDYNEQFF. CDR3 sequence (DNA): TGTGCCAGCAGCCCGGGGGGGCAGGACTACAATGAGCAGTTCTTC.